The 26 T cell receptor beta chains reported below all come from one sample, sequenced in a study of spatial heterogeneity in lung cancer. Each CDR3 protein gets one entry after TCRdb re-called the 5' RACE reads with MiXCR. The sample holds over 50,000 distinct CDR3 sequences, about 5.9% seen once. Described time point: sample taken at primary tumor resection. The sequencing used PBMCs, collected at surgery. These receptors came from a female donor with early-stage non-small cell lung cancer.

Many counts were recorded for this clonotype. The chain carries TRBV20-1 and TRBJ1-5; weak D call: TRBD1 (5 bases). The CDR3 totals 15 residues. Trimming stripped 3 bases from V and 6 bases from J, with 18 bases between. Germline V gene data show CDR1 as DFQATT and CDR2 as SNEGSKA (reference sequence). Written as DNA, the CDR3 is TGCAGTGCTAGCCTCCAGGGAGTTCAGGGTCAGCCCCAGCATTTT. Translating gives CSASLQGVQGQPQHF.

This clonotype was found many times. The chain has TRBV7-3 and TRBJ2-2; a weak D match, TRBD2 (5 bases). V shed 0 bases and J shed 8 bases, with 10 bases lying between them. The CDR3 spans 14 residues. Germline values: CDR1 SGHTA, CDR2 FQGTGA. The CDR3 region is CASSLTVTGGELFF. CDR3 nucleotides: TGTGCCAGCAGCTTAACGGTTACGGGAGGGGAGCTGTTTTTT.

This clonotype was seen at least ten times. The rearrangement links TRBV5-6 to TRBJ2-2; D could derive from TRBD1 or TRBD2 (5 bases each). The V end lost 1 base, the J end lost 1 base, and 11 bases lay between the germline ends. Germline CDR1 SGHDT, CDR2 YYEEEE. CDR3 length equals 16 residues. In DNA, the CDR3 is TGTGCCAGCAGCTTGCCGGGACGGATGAACACCGGGGAGCTGTTTTTT. Its protein product is CASSLPGRMNTGELFF.

This clonotype showed up many times. The V call is TRBV9, the J call TRBJ1-1, with 9 bases lining up with TRBD1. V gave up 3 bases and J gave up 2 bases; unmatched junction bases: 5. The germline CDR1 and CDR2 sequences are SGDLS and YYNGEE. The CDR3 contains 15 residues. The DNA of the CDR3 is TGTGCCAGCAGCGAGGGACAGGGCGCTAACACTGAAGCTTTCTTT. Its protein is CASSEGQGANTEAFF.

In this sample, this clonotype turned up many times. The gene calls are TRBV7-2 and TRBJ1-2, with unresolved D. The CDR3 is made up of 14 amino acids. The germline CDR1 and CDR2 sequences are SGHTA and FQGNSA. V lost 4 bases, J lost 5 bases, and 14 bases lay in between. CDR3 in DNA: TGTGCCAGCAGCTCACGGGCAGGAGAGTATGGCTACACCTTC. Translated, it gives CASSSRAGEYGYTF.

This clonotype was picked up a small number of times. This chain connects TRBV12-3 or TRBV12-4 to TRBJ1-1; D uncertain. V was pared by 5 bases and J by 13 bases, with 14 bases between. The CDR3 has 11 amino acids. The CDR3 spells CASSIGGAGFF. The CDR3 bases are TGTGCCAGCAGTATCGGAGGCGCTGGTTTCTTT.

This clonotype has ten or more counts. This chain joins TRBV7-9 and TRBJ1-5; TRBD1 agrees at 7 bases. This CDR3 contains 15 residues. Germline-derived CDR1 and CDR2 are SEHNR and FQNEAQ (reference sequence). The ends lost 5 bases at V and 7 bases at J; junction bases unmatched: 11. The CDR3 DNA reads TGTGCCAGCAGCACAGGGGTCGGGCTGGGGCAGCCCCAGCATTTT. Translation: CASSTGVGLGQPQHF.

This clonotype occurred many times. The chain recombines TRBV28 with TRBJ2-3; weak D call: TRBD1 (5 bases). CDR3 length equals 14 residues. V was pared by 3 bases and J by 0 bases, with 7 bases between. Germline CDR1 MDHEN, CDR2 SYDVKM. The CDR3 spells CASSFAGSTDTQYF. The CDR3 DNA follows: TGTGCCAGCAGTTTCGCAGGGAGCACAGATACGCAGTATTTT.

This clonotype was seen only a few times. The V and J genes are TRBV25-1 and TRBJ2-2; the match to TRBD2 covers 7 bases. V lost 7 bases, J lost 6 bases, and 8 bases stayed unmatched. Germline assignment: CDR1 MGHDK and CDR2 SYGVNS. This CDR3 spans 14 amino acids. DNA of the CDR3: TGTGCCAGCATACCTGCGGGGAGGGCCGGGGAGCTGTTTTTT. Its protein product is CASIPAGRAGELFF.

This clonotype was observed many times. V usage is TRBV12-3 or TRBV12-4 and J usage is TRBJ2-3; 7 bases are shared with TRBD2. J gave up 0 bases and V 3 bases, and 3 bases lay outside the gene matches. The length of the CDR3 is 15 residues. CDR3 sequence reads: CASSFWGGSTDTQYF. In nucleotides, the CDR3 is TGTGCCAGCAGTTTCTGGGGGGGAAGCACAGATACGCAGTATTTT.

There are many counts of this clonotype. J is TRBJ2-1 and V is TRBV2; 8 nucleotides match TRBD2. The CDR3 is made up of 13 amino acids. Looked up from germline, CDR1 is SNHLY and CDR2 is FYNNEI. Trimming at V came to 11 bases and at J to 5 bases, leaving 8 bases not matched to a gene. The CDR3 loop is CADQLAANNEQFF. CDR3 in DNA: TGTGCCGATCAACTAGCGGCTAACAATGAGCAGTTCTTC.

The chain uses TRBV25-1 and TRBJ2-7; 12 nucleotides line up with TRBD2. The germline gives CDR1 MGHDK, CDR2 SYGVNS. Unmatched junction bases numbered 11, after V lost 7 bases and J lost 7 bases. CDR3 length: 15 residues. The CDR3 DNA sequence: TGTGCCAGCACCTCTAAAGGACTAGCGGGGCATGAGCAGTACGTC. It encodes CASTSKGLAGHEQYV.

Ten or more counts support this clonotype. This chain connects TRBV15 to TRBJ2-7; D possibly uses TRBD1 or TRBD2 (5 bases each). Between the trimmed V and J ends, which lost 3 bases and 3 bases, there was a span of 15 bases. The CDR3 is made up of 15 amino acids. Germline lookup yields CDR1 LNHNV and CDR2 YYDKDF (reference sequence). The CDR3 loop is CATSRAGATNYEQYV. The CDR3 nucleotides read TGTGCCACCAGCAGGGCCGGGGCAACAAACTACGAGCAGTACGTC.

This clonotype appeared a few times. This chain uses TRBV14 with TRBJ1-4; D gene unclear. Trimming left V 4 bases short and J 9 bases short, with 18 bases between. From germline, CDR1 is SGHDN and CDR2 FVKESK. This CDR3 comprises 15 residues. This CDR3 is CASSPDGVRIQKLFF. In nucleotides, the CDR3 is TGTGCCAGCAGCCCGGACGGCGTTCGAATACAAAAACTGTTTTTT.

This clonotype showed up many times. V gene TRBV7-9 combines with J gene TRBJ1-4, with TRBD1 as a possible D gene (5 bases). CDR3 length: 15 amino acids. The germline V gene encodes CDR1 SEHNR and CDR2 FQNEAQ (reference sequence). V lost 2 bases, J lost 6 bases, and 13 bases lay in between. The CDR3 loop is CASSLSGVKDEKLFF. CDR3 in DNA: TGTGCCAGCAGCTTATCGGGGGTGAAGGATGAAAAACTGTTTTTT.

This clonotype was recorded many times. V usage is TRBV4-2 and J usage is TRBJ1-6; 7 nucleotides line up with TRBD1. With V trimmed by 1 base and J by 14 bases, 8 bases remained unmatched. Germline V gives CDR1 LGHNA, CDR2 YNFKEQ. This CDR3 spans 14 amino acids. CDR3 in DNA: TGTGCCAGCAGCCAAGTAGGGAACGACAGGGCCCTCCACTTT. Encoded protein: CASSQVGNDRALHF.

This clonotype showed up many times. This rearrangement joins TRBV28 to TRBJ2-3; perhaps TRBD2 as D (6 bases). The CDR3 sequence is 15 residues long. Germline V gene sequence: CDR1 MDHEN, CDR2 SYDVKM. V shed 5 bases and J shed 2 bases, with 14 bases lying between them. CDR3 nucleotides: TGTGCCAGCAGTCACCGACTAGAGAACACAGATACGCAGTATTTT. Its protein is CASSHRLENTDTQYF. Full variable domain (outside the CDR3, taken from reference TRBV28 and TRBJ2-3): DVKVTQSSRYLVKRTGEKVFLECVQDMDHENMFWYRQDPGLGLRLIYFSYDVKMKEKGDIPEGYSVSREKKERFSLILESASTNQTSMYLCASSHRLENTDTQYFGPGTRLTVL.

The genes are TRBV20-1 and TRBJ1-4; D is unclear. This CDR3 comprises 14 residues. Germline CDR1 reads DFQATT; CDR2 reads SNEGSKA (reference sequence). The ends were cut back, 4 bases at V and 7 bases at J, with 16 bases in the middle. The CDR3 nucleotides read TGCAGTGCTATACCTCAGGTTGTAGGTGAAAAACTGTTTTTT. Amino acid sequence: CSAIPQVVGEKLFF.

This clonotype occurred many times. J is TRBJ2-5 and V is TRBV3-1, with 10 positions matching TRBD2. This CDR3 is built from 15 residues. J gave up 4 bases and V 1 base, and 3 bases lay outside the gene matches. Germline loops: CDR1 LGHDT, CDR2 YNNKEL (reference sequence). The CDR3 reads CASSQALAGRETQYF. The CDR3 region has the DNA TGTGCCAGCAGCCAAGCACTAGCGGGACGAGAGACCCAGTACTTC.

This clonotype occurred a few times. The chain uses TRBV20-1 and TRBJ2-1; the match to TRBD2 covers 9 bases. The J segment lost 7 bases and the V segment lost 1 base, leaving 5 bases of the junction unmatched. CDR3 length equals 14 residues. Germline CDR1 and CDR2: DFQATT and SNEGSKA (reference sequence). The CDR3: CSARGRGGANEQFF. In nucleotides, the CDR3 is TGCAGTGCTAGAGGCCGCGGGGGGGCGAATGAGCAGTTCTTC.

Worth noting for this clonotype: One junction end does not reproduce the germline sequence, and a read error may be involved. The V call is TRBV23-1, the J call TRBJ1-2; tentative D call: TRBD1 (6 bases). TRBV23-1 is designated an ORF whose function remains uncertain. The CDR3 is 11 amino acids. CDR3 amino acids: CASSHSQGEPF. The CDR3 DNA is TGCGCCAGCAGTCACTCACAGGGCGAACCCTTC.

This clonotype appeared many times. The rearrangement uses TRBV2 and TRBJ2-2; D may be TRBD2 (5 bases). Germline V gene data show CDR1 as SNHLY and CDR2 as FYNNEI. The CDR3 is made up of 16 amino acids. V was clipped by 6 bases and J by 0 bases, with 14 bases between them. CDR3 loop: CASSLEVVANTGELFF. For the CDR3, the DNA is TGTGCCAGCAGCCTGGAGGTGGTCGCGAACACCGGGGAGCTGTTTTTT.

This clonotype was seen at least ten times. The chain has TRBV12-3 or TRBV12-4 and TRBJ2-1, with 7 bases aligning to TRBD2. The V and J ends lost 5 bases and 8 bases, in that order; junction bases with no gene match: 12. The CDR3 runs to 15 residues. The CDR3 here is CASSRGDRIRDEQFF. CDR3 DNA: TGTGCCAGCAGTCGGGGGGACCGTATAAGGGATGAGCAGTTCTTC.

Ten or more counts support this clonotype. V gene TRBV9 combines with J gene TRBJ2-1; the D is unclear. Trimming took 0 bases from V and 7 from J, leaving 11 bases between them. There are 14 residues in the CDR3. Germline CDR1 is SGDLS and CDR2 is YYNGEE. CDR3: CASSVGDSVNEQFF. The CDR3 DNA reads TGTGCCAGCAGCGTAGGAGACTCCGTAAATGAGCAGTTCTTC.

This clonotype was observed many times. The J gene is TRBJ2-2, the V gene TRBV29-1, with D maybe TRBD1 (7 bases). Germline V gene sequence: CDR1 SQVTM, CDR2 ANQGSEA. V was clipped by 4 bases and J by 5 bases, with 14 bases between them. The CDR3 has 14 amino acids. The CDR3 DNA reads as TGCAGCGTTGTACGGCAGGGGGGAACCGGGGAGCTGTTTTTT. Its protein product is CSVVRQGGTGELFF.

This clonotype was observed many times. The chain is built from TRBV29-1 and TRBJ2-1; no reliable D call. Germline V lookup: CDR1 SQVTM, CDR2 ANQGSEA. This CDR3 has 14 amino acids. The V gene lost 4 bases and the J gene lost 0 bases, with 10 bases spanning the gap. DNA of the CDR3: TGCAGCGTTGGAGGTGCGAGCTCCTACAATGAGCAGTTCTTC. Protein sequence: CSVGGASSYNEQFF.